These 25 T cell receptor beta chains were sequenced from one sample in a study of cytomegalovirus exposure and HLA in healthy donors. In the PCR, 60 Vbeta and 13 Jbeta primers were used. The table came from immunoSEQ multiplex PCR; TCRdb's copy has only in-frame clones and leaves some out. The sample consists of about 140,000 clones, over 80% of them appearing once. The sample consisted of PBMCs. The receptors were sampled from a female donor in good health and CMV-seronegative.

This sequence joins TRBV5-1 and TRBJ2-7; D might be TRBD1 (5 bases). The CDR3 covers 15 residues. Germline CDR1 is SGHRS and CDR2 is YFSETQ. The ends were cut back, 0 bases at V and 3 bases at J, with 13 bases in the middle. The CDR3 DNA sequence: TGCGCCAGCAGCTTGGCTCCGGACACCTACTACGAGCAGTACTTC. Protein sequence: CASSLAPDTYYEQYF.

This clone has just one count. This chain uses TRBV6-6 with TRBJ2-7, with D perhaps matching TRBD2 (6 bases). Trimming left V 2 bases short and J 0 bases short, with 14 bases between. CDR3 length equals 16 residues. Germline V gives CDR1 MNHNY, CDR2 SVGAGI (reference sequence). This CDR3 is CASSYEDYAASYEQYF. DNA of the CDR3: TGTGCCAGCAGTTACGAGGACTATGCCGCCTCCTACGAGCAGTACTTC.

The J gene is TRBJ1-2, the V gene TRBV5-1; 7 nucleotides agree with TRBD1. The junction had 2 bases not matched to a gene; V was cut back by 0 bases and J by 6 bases. The CDR3 consists of 13 residues. CDR1 is SGHRS, CDR2 YFSETQ, per germline. The CDR3 DNA follows: TGCGCCAGCAGCTTGGGACAGGGTGATGGCTACACCTTC. Translating gives CASSLGQGDGYTF.

The chain recombines TRBV19 with TRBJ2-1; 8 bases are a match to TRBD2. This CDR3 has 15 amino acids. Germline assignment: CDR1 LNHDA and CDR2 SQIVND (reference sequence). Trimming removed 4 bases from V and 3 bases from J; junction bases left unmatched: 5. CDR3 residues: CASSKVAGFYNEQFF. CDR3 DNA sequence: TGTGCCAGTAGTAAGGTAGCGGGGTTCTACAATGAGCAGTTCTTC.

This chain links TRBV19 with TRBJ1-5; a weak D match, TRBD1 (5 bases). V lost 0 bases and J 6 bases, leaving 12 bases between the germline ends. The CDR3 totals 15 residues. The V gene's germline CDR1 is LNHDA and CDR2 SQIVND (reference sequence). The CDR3 DNA is TGTGCCAGTAGTATAGAAGAGGGGAGGGGTCAGCCCCAGCATTTT. This codes for CASSIEEGRGQPQHF.

This chain uses TRBV28 with TRBJ1-3; D gene uncertain. Germline lookup yields CDR1 MDHEN and CDR2 SYDVKM. The CDR3 extends over 15 amino acids. Trimming left V 5 bases short and J 7 bases short, with 18 bases between. In nucleotides, the CDR3 is TGTGCCAGCAGTGGGTCTGGGCAGCGCGGGAACACCATATATTTT. This gives the protein CASSGSGQRGNTIYF.

This chain joins TRBV4-1 and TRBJ2-5; 7 bases line up with TRBD1. The CDR3 spans 15 residues. The junction had 6 bases not matched to a gene; V was cut back by 3 bases and J by 2 bases. Germline lookup yields CDR1 MGHRA and CDR2 YSYEKL. CDR3 sequence reads: CASSQNRQGQETQYF. CDR3 coding DNA: TGCGCCAGCAGCCAGAACAGACAGGGTCAAGAGACCCAGTACTTC.

V and J are TRBV6-1 and TRBJ1-1; 11 bases line up with TRBD1. The CDR3 is 16 amino acids. V shed 4 bases, J shed 0 bases, and the junction held 4 bases outside the gene matches. Per germline, CDR1 MNHNS and CDR2 SASEGT. The CDR3 sequence is CASSGTGGLVNTEAFF. DNA of the CDR3: TGTGCCAGCAGTGGGACAGGGGGCCTGGTGAACACTGAAGCTTTCTTT.

The chain couples TRBV4-1 to TRBJ2-3; 8 nucleotides align to TRBD1. The germline CDR1 and CDR2 sequences are MGHRA and YSYEKL. The V gene end was trimmed by 0 bases and the J gene end by 3 bases; junction bases not matched to a gene: 11. This CDR3 comprises 18 residues. CDR3 sequence: CASSQDFASYRGTDTQYF. As DNA, the CDR3 is TGCGCCAGCAGCCAAGATTTTGCGAGTTACAGGGGGACAGATACGCAGTATTTT.

The chain employs TRBV7-3 and TRBJ2-1; weak D call: TRBD2 (7 bases). CDR1 is SGHTA, CDR2 FQGTGA, per germline. The V gene lost 4 bases and the J gene lost 4 bases, with 17 bases spanning the gap. This CDR3 contains 16 residues. The CDR3, as DNA: TGTGCCAGCAGCTCGAAGCGCGGGGGCGGATACAATGAGCAGTTCTTC. Translation: CASSSKRGGGYNEQFF.

This chain connects TRBV6-1 to TRBJ2-1, with TRBD2 matching 7 bases. Trimming removed 7 bases from V and 7 bases from J; junction bases left unmatched: 13. There are 15 residues in the CDR3. CDR1 MNHNS and CDR2 SASEGT come from the germline V gene. The CDR3: CASIFGSGNRNEQFF. CDR3 nucleotide sequence: TGTGCCAGCATCTTTGGGAGCGGGAACCGTAATGAGCAGTTCTTC.

This clone appeared once. V is TRBV5-1 and J is TRBJ2-7; D perhaps matches TRBD1 (6 bases). CDR3 length equals 13 residues. Germline V gene sequence: CDR1 SGHRS, CDR2 YFSETQ. The germline V and J ends were trimmed by 0 bases and 4 bases, with 8 bases remaining between them. The CDR3 sequence: CASSLAGQYEQYF. The CDR3 nucleotides are TGCGCCAGCAGCTTGGCCGGACAGTACGAGCAGTACTTC.

The chain links TRBV23-1 to TRBJ2-2; D possibly corresponds to TRBD2 (5 bases). TRBV23-1 is labeled an ORF, and its function is uncertain. The CDR3 extends over 14 amino acids. The V end lost 3 bases, the J end lost 4 bases, and 9 bases lay between the germline ends. CDR3: CASSHREGTGELFF. CDR3 nucleotides: TGCGCCAGCAGTCATAGAGAGGGCACCGGGGAGCTGTTTTTT.

The rearrangement uses TRBV28 and TRBJ2-3; D may be TRBD2 (6 bases). Germline V lookup: CDR1 MDHEN, CDR2 SYDVKM. This CDR3 is built from 16 residues. V was clipped by 6 bases and J by 2 bases, with 18 bases between them. CDR3 nucleotides: TGTGCCAGCAGGTTTCTCTCAAGGGGACTCACAGATACGCAGTATTTT. Residues: CASRFLSRGLTDTQYF.

This chain joins TRBV14 and TRBJ2-7; the D gene is possibly TRBD1 (5 bases). The CDR3 length is 17 residues. Looked up from germline, CDR1 is SGHDN and CDR2 is FVKESK. Trimming cost V 1 base and J 1 base, with 17 bases left between them. CDR3 coding DNA: TGTGCCAGCAGCCAAGTAATGGGTGCAGGGCCGTCCTACGAGCAGTACTTC. Translation gives CASSQVMGAGPSYEQYF.

The chain uses TRBV6-5 and TRBJ2-4; D perhaps matches TRBD2 (5 bases). Germline V CDR1 and CDR2: MNHEY, SVGAGI. Trimming shortened V by 6 bases and J by 0 bases, and 12 bases separated the two germline ends. The CDR3 has 15 amino acids. The CDR3 here is CASSLSGAAKNIQYF. In DNA, the CDR3 is TGTGCCAGCAGCCTCAGCGGAGCAGCCAAAAACATTCAGTACTTC.

The V gene is TRBV10-1, the J gene TRBJ2-1; 9 bases are a match to TRBD2. The CDR3 loop spans 14 amino acids. Germline lookup yields CDR1 WNHNN and CDR2 SYGVQD (reference sequence). V dropped 4 bases and J dropped 6; count of bases not matched to a gene: 4. The CDR3 nucleotides read TGCGCCAGCAGTGGGCTAGCGGGACTCAATGAGCAGTTCTTC. Its protein product is CASSGLAGLNEQFF.

DNA for the CDR3: TGTGCCAGCAGCTTAGTGCCCCTACTGACTTCTAGCACAGATACGCAGTATTTT. It codes for CASSLVPLLTSSTDTQYF. This chain links TRBV7-9 with TRBJ2-3; D is unresolved. Germline CDR1 SEHNR, CDR2 FQNEAQ (reference sequence). The CDR3 runs 18 residues. Trimming removed 1 base from V and 0 bases from J, with 17 bases in between. The full variable domain, its missing parts supplied by reference TRBV7-9 and TRBJ2-3, is DTGVSQNPRHKITKRGQNVTFRCDPISEHNRLYWYRQTLGQGPEFLTYFQNEAQLEKSRLLSDRFSAERPKGSFSTLEIQRTEQGDSAMYLCASSLVPLLTSSTDTQYFGPGTRLTVL.

V gene TRBV30 combines with J gene TRBJ1-4; 7 bases are shared with TRBD1. CDR1 and CDR2 (germline): GTSNPN, SVGIG (reference sequence). The CDR3 length is 15 residues. V trimming: 3 bases; J trimming: 8 bases; junction bases outside the gene matches: 12. The CDR3 DNA is TGTGCCTGGAGCGCCGTGGGGACAGTATTAGAAAAACTGTTTTTT. As protein: CAWSAVGTVLEKLFF.

The CDR3: CASSQGEREGRYEQYF. The DNA of the CDR3 is TGTGCCAGCAGCCAAGGGGAGCGGGAGGGCCGCTACGAGCAGTACTTC. The chain links TRBV14 to TRBJ2-7, with 10 bases matching TRBD2. The V and J ends lost 1 base and 3 bases, in that order; junction bases with no gene match: 6. The CDR3 extends over 16 amino acids. CDR1 and CDR2 from the germline V gene are SGHDN and FVKESK.

The rearrangement links TRBV28 to TRBJ2-3; D call uncertain. This CDR3 region has 12 residues. CDR1 is MDHEN and CDR2 is SYDVKM in the germline V gene. Trimming shortened V by 6 bases and J by 5 bases, and 9 bases separated the two germline ends. CDR3 nucleotides: TGTGCCAGCAGCAATCCACTAGATACGCAGTATTTT. Protein product: CASSNPLDTQYF.

This chain uses TRBV19 with TRBJ2-7; TRBD1 agrees at 8 bases. Germline CDR1 and CDR2: LNHDA and SQIVND (reference sequence). The CDR3 contains 15 residues. V was pared by 5 bases and J by 0 bases, with 6 bases of the junction left unmatched. CDR3: CASSLNRGYSYEQYF. The CDR3 nucleotides read TGTGCCAGTAGTCTCAACAGGGGGTACTCCTACGAGCAGTACTTC.

This chain links TRBV7-8 with TRBJ2-3, with 12 bases lining up with TRBD2. This CDR3 spans 17 amino acids. Losses at the gene ends were 5 bases for V and 4 bases for J; bases not matched to a gene: 10. CDR1 SGHVS and CDR2 FQNEAQ come from the germline V gene. CDR3 sequence reads: CASSLLAGGPGPDTQYF. The CDR3 region has the DNA TGTGCCAGCAGCCTGCTAGCGGGAGGGCCGGGCCCAGATACGCAGTATTTT.

This clone was found once. The rearrangement uses TRBV27 and TRBJ2-1; 10 bases are shared with TRBD2. The junction had 6 bases not matched to a gene; V was cut back by 5 bases and J by 2 bases. The germline V gene encodes CDR1 MNHEY and CDR2 SMNVEV (reference sequence). This CDR3 has 16 residues. The CDR3 region has the DNA TGTGCCAGCAGTCAAGGACTAGCGGCCGCCTACAATGAGCAGTTCTTC. This sequence encodes CASSQGLAAAYNEQFF.

The chain carries TRBV6-9 and TRBJ1-1; 11 nucleotides agree with TRBD1. From germline, CDR1 is MNHGY and CDR2 SVAAGI. With V trimmed by 4 bases and J by 1 base, 5 bases remained unmatched. The CDR3 extends over 16 amino acids. CDR3 amino acids: CASSSDRGLPNTEAFF. CDR3 in DNA: TGTGCCAGCAGTTCGGACAGGGGGCTCCCGAACACTGAAGCTTTCTTT.